The clone carrying this TCR beta chain appeared a few times. Antigen unknown. This record belongs to a study of T cell repertoires in cytomegalovirus infection. At the level of the study: Peptides in the study included HLA-C-restricted and HLA-B-restricted CMV epitopes. Matching HLA type, along with CMV infection, was indicated by public TCR beta signatures. General study results and limits: Pooled public TCR beta family frequency picked out CMV carriers with the relevant HLA. CMV-specific TCR beta clonotypes restricted by HLA-C were the ones dominating the ex vivo response.

The CDR3 sequence is 12 residues long. The V gene lost 5 bases and the J gene lost 4 bases, with 8 bases spanning the gap. Germline V gene lookup returns CDR1 SGHVS and CDR2 FQNEAQ. TCRdb independently ran MiXCR on the reads; one entry per CDR3 protein. The profile covers around 340,000 distinct CDR3 sequences, with 25% to 30% appearing a single time and 15% to 20% taken by the ten largest. Sequenced material: cultured PBMCs, taken from culture after CMV antigen stimulation. The chain is built from TRBV7-8 and TRBJ1-1, with a tentative D call TRBD1 (5 bases). The sequence was collected from a human donor in good health (CMV status not recorded). Some clones in this sample may be carry-over from other donors' samples. This CDR3 reads CASSVRVTEAFF. In DNA form, the CDR3 reads TGTGCCAGCAGCGTCAGGGTCACTGAAGCTTTCTTT.